Following are 19 T cell receptor beta chains from one sample sequenced in a study of blood T cell repertoires in COVID-19. The data were produced by immunoSEQ multiplex PCR, yet TCRdb's version contains in-frame clones alone and is incomplete. The sample has under 200,000 clones, around 90% seen once. The material sequenced was peripheral blood. The receptor source for this set is a middle-aged man with active or convalescent COVID-19.

The chain couples TRBV15 to TRBJ2-7, with 12 bases that match TRBD2. CDR3 length: 18 residues. V shed 0 bases, J shed 5 bases, and the junction held 11 bases outside the gene matches. CDR1 LNHNV and CDR2 YYDKDF come from the germline V gene (reference sequence). The CDR3, as DNA: TGTGCCACCAGCAGAGATTTGTTGGCTAGCGGGGGGGCCCACGAGCAGTACTTC. It yields the protein CATSRDLLASGGAHEQYF.

This chain connects TRBV11-2 to TRBJ2-7; 8 bases agree with TRBD1. The CDR3 contains 16 residues. Germline-derived CDR1 and CDR2 are SGHAT and FQNNGV. V lost 4 bases to trimming and J lost 4 bases; unmatched junction nucleotides: 12. CDR3 protein: CASSSLRTGPPYEQYF. CDR3 bases: TGTGCCAGCAGCTCCCTGCGGACAGGGCCTCCTTACGAGCAGTACTTC. Together with reference TRBV11-2 and TRBJ2-7, the CDR3 gives the full variable domain: EAGVAQSPRYKIIEKRQSVAFWCNPISGHATLYWYQQILGQGPKLLIQFQNNGVVDDSQLPKDRFSAERLKGVDSTLKIQPAKLEDSAVYLCASSSLRTGPPYEQYFGPGTRLTVT.

V is TRBV5-5 and J is TRBJ1-2; D is ambiguous. The CDR3 totals 13 residues. Germline loops: CDR1 SGHKS, CDR2 YYEKEE (reference sequence). V dropped 10 bases and J dropped 4 bases, with 17 bases sitting between them. The chain's CDR3 is CASIRGGSYGYTF. The CDR3 nucleotides read TGTGCCTCGATTCGGGGAGGGAGCTATGGCTACACCTTC.

The chain uses TRBV19 and TRBJ1-4; no definite D call. The germline CDR1 and CDR2 sequences are LNHDA and SQIVND (reference sequence). This CDR3 is built from 16 residues. Trimming cost V 3 bases and J 8 bases, with 19 bases left between them. The CDR3 nucleotides are TGTGCCAGTAGTATTTCTGGCCCCGGCGGAAACGAAAAACTGTTTTTT. It translates to CASSISGPGGNEKLFF.

The V call is TRBV7-6, the J call TRBJ2-1; 8 nucleotides agree with TRBD2. Germline trimming cut 3 bases from V and 7 bases from J; bases unmatched to any gene: 5. Germline lookup yields CDR1 SGHVS and CDR2 FNYEAQ. This CDR3 has 14 amino acids. CDR3 in amino acids: CASSFAGGVNEQFF. CDR3 DNA sequence: TGTGCCAGCAGCTTTGCGGGGGGTGTGAATGAGCAGTTCTTC.

J is TRBJ1-4 and V is TRBV29-1; D is perhaps TRBD1 (5 bases). V lost 3 bases and J lost 8, with 13 bases in between. The CDR3 runs to 13 residues. Germline V gene data show CDR1 as SQVTM and CDR2 as ANQGSEA. In nucleotides, the CDR3 is TGCAGCGTTGATAGTCAGGGATCCGAAAAACTGTTTTTT. It encodes CSVDSQGSEKLFF. The full variable domain, its missing parts supplied by reference TRBV29-1 and TRBJ1-4, is SAVISQKPSRDICQRGTSLTIQCQVDSQVTMMFWYRQQPGQSLTLIATANQGSEATYESGFVIDKFPISRPNLTFSTLTVSNMSPEDSSIYLCSVDSQGSEKLFFGSGTQLSVL.

This chain joins TRBV28 and TRBJ2-5; TRBD2 is a possible D gene (5 bases). Trimming took off 3 bases at V and 2 bases at J, with 7 bases between the two ends. Germline CDR1 MDHEN, CDR2 SYDVKM. The CDR3 has 13 residues. CDR3 coding DNA: TGTGCCAGCAGTTTGAGGGTGCAAGAGACCCAGTACTTC. Its translation: CASSLRVQETQYF.

This chain uses TRBV7-2 with TRBJ1-2; TRBD1 agrees at 9 bases. The CDR3 is 13 residues long. Per germline, CDR1 SGHTA and CDR2 FQGNSA. Trimming removed 5 bases from V and 8 bases from J; junction bases left unmatched: 6. DNA for the CDR3: TGTGCCAGCAGCCCAGGACAGGGGCAGGGCTACACCTTC. It specifies CASSPGQGQGYTF.

The chain links TRBV9 to TRBJ1-2; 7 positions match TRBD1. Losses at the gene ends were 3 bases for V and 1 base for J; bases not matched to a gene: 9. This CDR3 comprises 16 residues. Germline loops: CDR1 SGDLS, CDR2 YYNGEE. The CDR3 DNA reads TGTGCCAGCAGCGACAACAGGGGACAAGTTAACTATGGCTACACCTTC. Translation: CASSDNRGQVNYGYTF. Filled out from reference TRBV9 and TRBJ1-2, the complete variable domain reads DSGVTQTPKHLITATGQRVTLRCSPRSGDLSVYWYQQSLDQGLQFLIQYYNGEERAKGNILERFSAQQFPDLHSELNLSSLELGDSALYFCASSDNRGQVNYGYTFGSGTRLTVV.

This rearrangement joins TRBV18 to TRBJ2-1; 10 bases fit TRBD1. The ends lost 3 bases at V and 7 bases at J; junction bases unmatched: 9. Per germline, CDR1 KGHSH and CDR2 LQKENI. CDR3 length: 16 amino acids. CDR3 residues: CASSPGRDRGWNEQFF. The CDR3 DNA follows: TGTGCCAGCTCACCCGGTCGGGACAGGGGTTGGAATGAGCAGTTCTTC.

The genes are TRBV6-5 and TRBJ2-3; TRBD1 matches 9 bases. Germline values: CDR1 MNHEY, CDR2 SVGAGI. The trim removed 2 bases at V and 4 bases at J, leaving 4 bases unmatched. This CDR3 spans 15 amino acids. In nucleotides, the CDR3 is TGTGCCAGCAGTTACCCGGGACAGGGCTCAGATACGCAGTATTTT. Translation: CASSYPGQGSDTQYF.

This chain links TRBV10-3 with TRBJ2-7; TRBD1 matches at 8 bases. Trimming at V came to 10 bases and at J to 3 bases, leaving 23 bases not matched to a gene. Germline V gene sequence: CDR1 ENHRY, CDR2 SYGVKD. The CDR3 loop spans 18 amino acids. The DNA for the CDR3 is TGTGCCAGAAGTGCTTCCAGCATCGGACAGGGAGAAAACTACGAGCAGTACTTC. It yields the protein CARSASSIGQGENYEQYF.

This chain connects TRBV3-1 (or the pseudogene TRBV3-2) to TRBJ2-3, with 7 bases identical to TRBD2. The germline V gene encodes CDR1 LGHDT and CDR2 YNNKEL (reference sequence). This CDR3 region has 14 residues. After removal of 3 bases from V and 0 bases from J, the junction contained 0 bases not matched to a gene. The CDR3 region has the DNA TGTGCCAGCAGCCATAGCGGGAGCACAGATACGCAGTATTTT. This sequence encodes CASSHSGSTDTQYF.

The chain has TRBV4-1 and TRBJ2-2, with TRBD1 matching over 7 bases. Germline V CDR1 and CDR2: MGHRA, YSYEKL. V trimming: 4 bases; J trimming: 3 bases; junction bases outside the gene matches: 5. This CDR3 comprises 15 residues. CDR3 bases: TGCGCCAGCAGCCCCTGGCAGGGGGACACCGGGGAGCTGTTTTTT. Protein sequence: CASSPWQGDTGELFF.

The V gene is TRBV27, the J gene TRBJ1-1; possibly TRBD1 for D (6 bases). The V end was cut by 7 bases, the J end by 4 bases, with 25 bases between. This CDR3 comprises 17 residues. Germline V lookup: CDR1 MNHEY, CDR2 SMNVEV (reference sequence). DNA for the CDR3: TGTGCCAGCAACATGAGGGGGGGGCTGGGGTTGGGCACTGAAGCTTTCTTT. It is translated as CASNMRGGLGLGTEAFF.

The chain employs TRBV3-1 (or the pseudogene TRBV3-2) and TRBJ1-1, with D possibly TRBD1 on 6 matching bases. Deletions cut 4 bases from V and 6 bases from J, with 12 bases between. This CDR3 spans 13 amino acids. From germline, CDR1 is LGHDT and CDR2 YNNKEL (reference sequence). The CDR3 DNA reads TGTGCCAGCAGCCCCCTCCAGGGGCCTGAAGCTTTCTTT. Its protein product is CASSPLQGPEAFF.

The rearrangement links TRBV6-5 to TRBJ1-5; D might be TRBD1 (5 bases). V lost 6 bases and J 5 bases, leaving 14 bases between the germline ends. In germline, CDR1 is MNHEY, CDR2 SVGAGI. This CDR3 contains 14 residues. The DNA for the CDR3 is TGTGCCAGCAGCGAGGACGGGGGGTATCAGCCCCAGCATTTT. It encodes CASSEDGGYQPQHF.

The rearrangement uses TRBV5-8 and TRBJ2-2, with a weak D call TRBD2 (6 bases). Germline CDR1 SGHTS, CDR2 YDEGEE. The CDR3 has 15 residues. Deletions cut 2 bases from V and 3 bases from J, with 11 bases between. CDR3 sequence (DNA): TGTGCCAGCAGCTTCGGGACTGCCTACACCGGGGAGCTGTTTTTT. Translation gives CASSFGTAYTGELFF.

The chain has TRBV28 and TRBJ2-5, with 7 positions matching TRBD1. Germline assignment: CDR1 MDHEN and CDR2 SYDVKM. The CDR3 contains 13 residues. The ends lost 10 bases at V and 5 bases at J; junction bases unmatched: 10. The CDR3 DNA is TGTGCCACCAAAGTTCAGGGGGAGGAGACCCAGTACTTC. This sequence encodes CATKVQGEETQYF.